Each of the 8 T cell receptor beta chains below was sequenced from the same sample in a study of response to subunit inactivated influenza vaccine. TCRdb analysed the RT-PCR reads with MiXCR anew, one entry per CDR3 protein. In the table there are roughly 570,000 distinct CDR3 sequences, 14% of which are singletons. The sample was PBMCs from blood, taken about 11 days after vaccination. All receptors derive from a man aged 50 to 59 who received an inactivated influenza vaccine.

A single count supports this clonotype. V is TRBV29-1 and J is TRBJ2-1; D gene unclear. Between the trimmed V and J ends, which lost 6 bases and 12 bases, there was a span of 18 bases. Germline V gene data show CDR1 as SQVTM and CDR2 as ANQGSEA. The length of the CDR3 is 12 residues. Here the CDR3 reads CSVSVTHLGQFF. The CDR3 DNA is TGCAGCGTCTCGGTGACTCATCTGGGGCAGTTCTTC.

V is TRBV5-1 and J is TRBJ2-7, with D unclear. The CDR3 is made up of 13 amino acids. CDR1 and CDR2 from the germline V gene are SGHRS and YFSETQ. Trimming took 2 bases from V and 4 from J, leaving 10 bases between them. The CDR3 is CASSFGNHYEQYF. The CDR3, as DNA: TGCGCCAGCAGCTTCGGTAATCATTACGAGCAGTACTTC.

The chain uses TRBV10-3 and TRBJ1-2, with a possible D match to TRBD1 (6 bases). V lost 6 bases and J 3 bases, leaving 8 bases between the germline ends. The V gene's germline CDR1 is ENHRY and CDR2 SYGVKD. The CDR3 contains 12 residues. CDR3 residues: CAISGTYYGYTF. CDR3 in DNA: TGTGCCATCAGCGGGACATACTATGGCTACACCTTC.

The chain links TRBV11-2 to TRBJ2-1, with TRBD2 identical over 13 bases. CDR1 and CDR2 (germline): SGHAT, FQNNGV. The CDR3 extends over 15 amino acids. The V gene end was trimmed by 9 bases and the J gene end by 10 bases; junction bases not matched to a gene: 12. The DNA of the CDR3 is TGTGCCAGTCGCATACCGGGACTAGCGGGAAAGGAGCAGTTCTTC. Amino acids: CASRIPGLAGKEQFF.

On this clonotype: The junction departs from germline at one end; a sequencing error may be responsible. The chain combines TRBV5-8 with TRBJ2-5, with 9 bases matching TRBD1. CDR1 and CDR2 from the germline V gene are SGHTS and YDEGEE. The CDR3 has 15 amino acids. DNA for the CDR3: TGTGCCAGCGGCTTTTACAGGGGGCCTGAAGAGACCCAGTACTTC. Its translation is CASGFYRGPEETQYF.

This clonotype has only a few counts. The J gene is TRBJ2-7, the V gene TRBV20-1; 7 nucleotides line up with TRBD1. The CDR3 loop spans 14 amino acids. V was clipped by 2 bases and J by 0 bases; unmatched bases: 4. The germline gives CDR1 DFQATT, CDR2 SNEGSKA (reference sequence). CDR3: CSARNRDSSYEQYF. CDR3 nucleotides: TGCAGTGCTAGAAATAGGGACAGCTCCTACGAGCAGTACTTC.

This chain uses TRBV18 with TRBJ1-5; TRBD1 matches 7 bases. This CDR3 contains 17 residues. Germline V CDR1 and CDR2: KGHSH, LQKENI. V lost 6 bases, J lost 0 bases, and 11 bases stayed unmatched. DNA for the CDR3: TGTGCCAGCTCCTCGGGACAGACCCTCTTTAGCAATCAGCCCCAGCATTTT. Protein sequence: CASSSGQTLFSNQPQHF.

The CDR3 coding sequence is TGTGCCAGCAGCCAAGACGTCGGAGGGTACAATGAGCAGTTCTTC. Its protein product is CASSQDVGGYNEQFF. The chain couples TRBV14 to TRBJ2-1, with D possibly TRBD2 on 6 matching bases. Trimming pared 0 bases from V and 4 bases from J, leaving 10 bases between. There are 15 residues in the CDR3. Germline values: CDR1 SGHDN, CDR2 FVKESK.